This T cell receptor (beta chain) was found in a study of cytomegalovirus exposure and HLA in healthy donors. Study results and limitations: The classifier, whose performance was assessed in both the original and validation cohorts, reportedly diagnosed cytomegalovirus status with high specificity and sensitivity.

Germline CDR1 and CDR2: SEHNR and FQNEAQ (reference sequence). V was pared by 5 bases and J by 6 bases, with 8 bases between. CDR3 length equals 11 residues. It was with 60 Vbeta and 13 Jbeta primers that the PCR ran. Repertoires were generated with immunoSEQ multiplex PCR, while TCRdb's copy carries only in-frame clones and drops some. This listing includes 190,000 or so clones. A note on this clone: Its antigen is as yet unknown.

The TCR comes from a boy aged 5-17 years in good health and CMV-seronegative. This chain joins TRBV7-9 and TRBJ2-7; unclear D gene. Sequenced sample: PBMCs. This CDR3 reads CASSLKLEQYF. DNA for the CDR3: TGTGCCAGCAGCCTGAAGCTCGAGCAGTACTTC. The whole variable domain, filled in from reference TRBV7-9 and TRBJ2-7, reads DTGVSQNPRHKITKRGQNVTFRCDPISEHNRLYWYRQTLGQGPEFLTYFQNEAQLEKSRLLSDRFSAERPKGSFSTLEIQRTEQGDSAMYLCASSLKLEQYFGPGTRLTVT.